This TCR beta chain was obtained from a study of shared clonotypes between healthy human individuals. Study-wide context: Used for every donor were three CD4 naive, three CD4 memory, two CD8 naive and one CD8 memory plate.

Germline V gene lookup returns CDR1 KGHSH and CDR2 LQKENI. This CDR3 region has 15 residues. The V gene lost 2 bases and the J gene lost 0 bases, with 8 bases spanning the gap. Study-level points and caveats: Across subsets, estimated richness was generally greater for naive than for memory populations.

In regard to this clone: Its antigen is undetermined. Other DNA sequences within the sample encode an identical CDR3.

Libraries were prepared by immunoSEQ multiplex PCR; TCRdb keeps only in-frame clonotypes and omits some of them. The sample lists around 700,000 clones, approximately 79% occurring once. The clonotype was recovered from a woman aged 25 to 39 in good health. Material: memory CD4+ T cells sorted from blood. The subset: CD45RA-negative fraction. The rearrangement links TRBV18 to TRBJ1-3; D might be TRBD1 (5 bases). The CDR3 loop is CASSPRGSSGNTIYF. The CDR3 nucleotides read TGTGCCAGCTCACCAAGGGGATCCTCTGGAAACACCATATATTTT. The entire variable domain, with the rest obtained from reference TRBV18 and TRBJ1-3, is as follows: NAGVMQNPRHLVRRRGQEARLRCSPMKGHSHVYWYRQLPEEGLKFMVYLQKENIIDESGMPKERFSAEFPKEGPSILRIQQVVRGDSAAYFCASSPRGSSGNTIYFGEGSWLTVV.